This is a list of T cell receptor beta chains from one sample in a study of OX40 agonist ivuxolimab in advanced cancers. The method was immunoSEQ multiplex PCR; TCRdb's version includes in-frame clones alone and lacks a portion of them. There are about 94,000 clones in the sample; about nine tenths occur only once, and approximately 0.3% lies in the top ten. The material was CD4+ or CD8+ T cells sorted from blood, obtained in a trial of the OX40 agonist ivuxolimab. The receptors were sampled from an adult with an advanced solid tumor such as melanoma, head and neck, liver or kidney cancer. Both conserved end residues are part of each CDR3. A D gene is named only where the DNA matches it firmly. Clone size is stated in some rows and not others, as once, few, many or a class when expanded.

-	-	TRBV6-5	14	TRBJ2-5	TGTGCCAGCAGTTTGCTAGGGGCCCAAGAGACCCAGTACTTC	CASSLLGAQETQYF
-	-	TRBV5-1	12	TRBJ2-5	TGCGCCAGCCCCCCCAGGGTGGAGACCCAGTACTTC	CASPPRVETQYF
-	-	TRBV27	15	TRBJ1-2	TGTGCCAGCAGTCGCCGGGACACATTAAACTATGGCTACACCTTC	CASSRRDTLNYGYTF
few	TRBD1	TRBV7-6	16	TRBJ1-3	TGTGCCAGCAGCATCGGGGCAGGGGGCCGTGGAAACACCATATATTTT	CASSIGAGGRGNTIYF
-	-	TRBV9	13	TRBJ2-4	TGTGCCAGCAGCCCACATTCCGGGGACATTCAGTACTTC	CASSPHSGDIQYF
-	TRBD1	TRBV5-1	12	TRBJ2-7	TGCGCCAGCGGACAGGGCAACTACGAGCAGTACTTC	CASGQGNYEQYF
-	-	TRBV18	11	TRBJ1-1	TGTGCCAGCTCACCAAACACTGAAGCTTTCTTT	CASSPNTEAFF
-	TRBD2	TRBV5-1	15	TRBJ2-2	TGCGCCATCGAGACTAGCGGGGCGAACACCGGGGAGCTGTTTTTT	CAIETSGANTGELFF
-	-	TRBV10-3	15	TRBJ1-1	TGTGCCATCAGTGAGTCGATGGGGGGGGCGGCCTGGTCTTTCTTT	CAISESMGGAAWSFF
-	TRBD2	TRBV5-5	14	TRBJ2-3	TGTGCCAGCAGCTGGGGGAGGGTGGGAGATACGCAGTATTTT	CASSWGRVGDTQYF
few	-	TRBV15	14	TRBJ1-5	TGTGCCACCAGTACAAGGGGTCGTGATCAGCCCCAGCATTTT	CATSTRGRDQPQHF
-	-	TRBV7-3	16	TRBJ2-1	TGTGCCAGCAGCCCTGAGGGGGGGCGTGGGTACAATGAGCAGTTCTTC	CASSPEGGRGYNEQFF
-	-	TRBV5-6	17	TRBJ1-5	TGTGCCAGCAGCATGGGGGGACGGGGCTATAGCAATCAGCCCCAGCATTTT	CASSMGGRGYSNQPQHF
-	-	TRBV30	10	TRBJ1-2	TGTGCCTGGAGAGAGGGAAGATACACCTTC	CAWREGRYTF
once	-	TRBV5-1	15	TRBJ1-4	TGCGCCAGCAGCTTGGAGGGCTCAACTAATGAAAAACTGTTTTTT	CASSLEGSTNEKLFF
-	-	TRBV7-2	15	TRBJ1-5	TGTGCCAGCAGCTTAGCGGGAGGGAATTTTCAGCCCCAGCATTTT	CASSLAGGNFQPQHF
-	-	TRBV7-2	15	TRBJ2-3	TGTGCCAGCAGCTTAGCTAGCAAGAGAACAGATACGCAGTATTTT	CASSLASKRTDTQYF
-	-	TRBV27	17	TRBJ1-2	TGTGCCAGCAGTTTAAAAGGTCCACGGGGGGCGGCCTATGGCTACACCTTC	CASSLKGPRGAAYGYTF
-	-	TRBV6-1	15	TRBJ2-3	TGTGCCAGCAGTGAGGACAGAAGAAGCACAGATACGCAGTATTTT	CASSEDRRSTDTQYF
-	-	TRBV9	16	TRBJ1-3	TGTGCCAGCAGCCCGGTGGTTACAGGTTCCGGAAACACCATATATTTT	CASSPVVTGSGNTIYF
-	-	TRBV28	13	TRBJ2-5	TGTGCCAGCACATCCCCGTACCAAGAGACCCAGTACTTC	CASTSPYQETQYF
-	-	TRBV11-2	12	TRBJ1-2	TGTGCCAGCAGCGCACAGGGAAATGGCTACACCTTC	CASSAQGNGYTF
-	-	TRBV7-9	14	TRBJ2-7	TGTGCCAGCAGCTTAAGTTCAGGGGGAGGCGAGCAGTACTTC	CASSLSSGGGEQYF
few	TRBD1	TRBV11-3	16	TRBJ2-1	TGTGCCAGCAGCTTAGTCGGACAGGGTAATTCCAATGAGCAGTTCTTC	CASSLVGQGNSNEQFF
-	TRBD1	TRBV6-5	13	TRBJ2-5	TGTGCCAGCAGTGGGGACAGGCAAGAGACCCAGTACTTC	CASSGDRQETQYF
-	-	TRBV21-1	16	TRBJ1-3	TGTGCCAGCAGAAAGCGAGGGCCGAGCTCTGGAAACACCATATATTTT	CASRKRGPSSGNTIYF
-	-	TRBV11-2	14	TRBJ1-1	TGTGCCAGCACCCAACTCACAGGGAACCCCAAGACTTTCTTT	CASTQLTGNPKTFF
-	-	TRBV7-9	14	TRBJ1-5	TGTGCCAGCAGCTTAATAGGTCCGAATCAGCCCCAGCATTTT	CASSLIGPNQPQHF
-	-	TRBV5-4	16	TRBJ1-2	TGTGCCAGCAGCTCTGGTATCCGGGACCGGGACTATGGCTACACCTTC	CASSSGIRDRDYGYTF
-	TRBD1	TRBV5-1	13	TRBJ2-3	TGCGCCAGCAGCGGACAGGGGGCCGATACGCAGTATTTT	CASSGQGADTQYF
once	TRBD1	TRBV5-1	16	TRBJ1-1	TGCGCCAGCAGCCCGCCCCGACAGGGTTCCGTGGGTGAAGCTTTCTTT	CASSPPRQGSVGEAFF
once	TRBD2	TRBV4-3	16	TRBJ2-5	TGCGCCAGCAGCCAGGGACTAGCGGGGGACAGGGAGACCCAGTACTTC	CASSQGLAGDRETQYF
-	-	TRBV19	16	TRBJ1-1	TGTGCCAGTAGTAGCCAGAGACACATAATGAACACTGAAGCTTTCTTT	CASSSQRHIMNTEAFF
-	-	TRBV5-4	15	TRBJ1-6	TGTGCCAGCAGCCAGGACAGCATGGGGGCCCGGACCCTCCACTTT	CASSQDSMGARTLHF
-	-	TRBV7-2	14	TRBJ1-2	TGTGCCAGCAGCTCCCCAGGGATTCACTATGGCTACACCTTC	CASSSPGIHYGYTF
once	TRBD2	TRBV5-1	15	TRBJ2-1	TGCGCCAGCAGTCGTCGACTAGCGGGGTCGCATGAGCAGTTCTTC	CASSRRLAGSHEQFF
-	-	TRBV7-9	14	TRBJ1-4	TGTGCCAGCAGCCCCGGACAGTCTAATGAAAAACTGTTTTTT	CASSPGQSNEKLFF
-	-	TRBV9	14	TRBJ2-5	TGTGCCAGCAGCGTGTGGGGGCGGGAAGAGACCCAGTACTTC	CASSVWGREETQYF
-	TRBD1	TRBV4-2	15	TRBJ1-6	TGTGCCAGCAGCGCGGGACAGGGGAACAATTCACCCCTCCACTTT	CASSAGQGNNSPLHF
-	-	TRBV5-4	17	TRBJ1-4	TGTGCCAGCAGCTTGGCCGGGAGGGGCGCAACTAATGAAAAACTGTTTTTT	CASSLAGRGATNEKLFF
-	-	TRBV7-2	14	TRBJ2-4	TGTGCCAGCAGTTTCCCACGGGGTCCGGACATTCAGTACTTC	CASSFPRGPDIQYF
-	-	TRBV5-4	15	TRBJ2-7	TGTGCCAGCAGCTTTATGTCCGGAAGCTCCTACGAGCAGTACTTC	CASSFMSGSSYEQYF